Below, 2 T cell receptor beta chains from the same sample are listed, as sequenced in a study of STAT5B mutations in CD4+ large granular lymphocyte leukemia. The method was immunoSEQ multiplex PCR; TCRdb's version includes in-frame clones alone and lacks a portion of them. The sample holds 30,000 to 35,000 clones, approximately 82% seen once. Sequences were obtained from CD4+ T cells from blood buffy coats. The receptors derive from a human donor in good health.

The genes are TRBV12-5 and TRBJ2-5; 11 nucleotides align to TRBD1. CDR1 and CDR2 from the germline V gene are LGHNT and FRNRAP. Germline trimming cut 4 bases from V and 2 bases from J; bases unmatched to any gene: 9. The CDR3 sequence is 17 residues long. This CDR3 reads CASGSIPGTGGQETQYF. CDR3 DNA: TGTGCTAGTGGTTCCATCCCCGGGACAGGGGGGCAAGAGACCCAGTACTTC.

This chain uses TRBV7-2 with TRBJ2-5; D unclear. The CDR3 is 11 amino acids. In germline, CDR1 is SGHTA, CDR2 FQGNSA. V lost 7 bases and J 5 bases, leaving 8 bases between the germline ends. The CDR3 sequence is CASTLGETQYF. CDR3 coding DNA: TGTGCCAGCACTTTGGGGGAGACCCAGTACTTC.